This entry concerns a single T cell receptor (beta chain). Its specificity is unknown. The germline V and J ends were trimmed by 3 bases and 4 bases, with 12 bases remaining between them. Germline V CDR1 and CDR2: GTSNPN, SVGIG (reference sequence). This CDR3 region has 13 residues. Assay: immunoSEQ multiplex PCR; the TCRdb copy retains only in-frame clones and omits some. The sample has roughly 100,000 clones, approximately 81% seen once. This specimen comes from a study of T cell responses to AZD1222 COVID-19 vaccine. Study as a whole: Pooled in the analysis were second doses at about 4 or about 12 weeks. Study results and caveats: Dominant CD4 TCR responses targeted spike regions 160-218 and 743-854. Unmutated variant regions reportedly attract nearly half of all spike-specific TCRs. Only six or seven AZD1222 recipients tested seropositive at baseline.

This receptor was taken from an adult in good health. The chain combines TRBV30 with TRBJ1-2, with D possibly being TRBD1 (5 bases). The source material was peripheral blood, sampled on day 0 of AZD1222 vaccination. CDR3 coding DNA: TGTGCCTGGAGGACGGGGCGCCGCTATGGCTACACCTTC. It encodes CAWRTGRRYGYTF.